These 26 T cell receptor beta chains came from one sample sequenced in a study of T cells in Graves' hyperthyroidism and ophthalmopathy. Amplification of TCR beta CDR3 regions was performed using RNA transcripts as template. Initially, a first-round RT-PCR of the TCR CDR3 employed the HTBI primer set. TCRdb used MiXCR to reprocess the multiplex PCR reads, holding one entry per CDR3 protein. Seen here are approximately 370,000 distinct CDR3 sequences, approximately 18% observed once, and the top ten hold roughly a third. Sequencing was carried out using blood. Receptor source: a woman aged 25 to 39 with Graves' hyperthyroidism that later progressed to Graves' ophthalmopathy.

This clonotype was recorded at least ten times. This sequence joins TRBV6-1 and TRBJ2-1; D ambiguous. V shed 6 bases and J shed 5 bases, with 20 bases lying between them. There are 16 residues in the CDR3. Looked up from germline, CDR1 is MNHNS and CDR2 is SASEGT. DNA of the CDR3: TGTGCCAGCAGACGTACCACAGCCCAAGAGAACAATGAGCAGTTCTTC. Its translation is CASRRTTAQENNEQFF.

This rearrangement joins TRBV19 to TRBJ1-5; the D is unclear. CDR3 length: 16 amino acids. V was shortened by 8 bases and J by 5 bases, with 22 bases between the two germline ends. The germline V gene has CDR1 LNHDA and CDR2 SQIVND (reference sequence). The CDR3 region has the DNA TGTGCCAGTTCCCACAACCAACAGAGGTTGCATCAGCCCCAGCATTTT. Translation: CASSHNQQRLHQPQHF.

This clonotype was recorded many times. This chain links TRBV11-1 with TRBJ2-1; the D gene is possibly TRBD2 (5 bases). CDR1 and CDR2 from the germline V gene are SGHAT and FQDESV (reference sequence). V was clipped by 0 bases and J by 6 bases, with 12 bases between them. There are 15 residues in the CDR3. CDR3 region: CASSLALLGFNEQFF. CDR3 in DNA: TGTGCCAGCAGCTTAGCGCTACTAGGATTCAATGAGCAGTTCTTC.

This clonotype was seen only a few times. The V call is TRBV13, the J call TRBJ2-7; D gene uncertain. This CDR3 has 12 amino acids. The V end lost 4 bases, the J end lost 2 bases, and 6 bases lay between the germline ends. The germline V gene has CDR1 PRHDT and CDR2 FYEKMQ (reference sequence). CDR3 nucleotide sequence: TGTGCCAGCAGCTACTACCCCTACGAGCAGTACTTC. Translating it yields CASSYYPYEQYF.

This clonotype came up many times. V is TRBV6-2 or TRBV6-3 and J is TRBJ2-7; 7 bases agree with TRBD1. CDR1 and CDR2 (germline): MNHEY, SVGEGT. Trimming removed 4 bases from V and 0 bases from J; junction bases left unmatched: 3. The CDR3 has 14 amino acids. The CDR3 region is CASSWGQSSYEQYF. Written as DNA, the CDR3 is TGTGCCAGCAGTTGGGGACAGAGCTCCTACGAGCAGTACTTC.

Turning to this clonotype: A clone one base away is much larger, so this may be a read error. This chain uses TRBV4-2 with TRBJ2-3, with D hard to call. TRBJ1-5 explains the end of the DNA better; the J call may be wrong. CDR3 length: 16 residues. Germline CDR1 reads LGHNA; CDR2 reads YNFKEQ. The CDR3 sequence is CASSPWTGSHTDTQHF. The CDR3 DNA reads TGTGCCAGCAGCCCTTGGACGGGATCCCACACAGATACGCAGCATTTT.

This clonotype was recorded many times. This chain uses TRBV6-1 with TRBJ2-3; 8 nucleotides match TRBD2. Trimming removed 5 bases from V and 1 base from J; junction bases left unmatched: 5. The CDR3 runs 15 residues. Germline-derived CDR1 and CDR2 are MNHNS and SASEGT. The CDR3 coding sequence is TGTGCCAGCAGTCGTAGCGGGGTAGGCACAGATACGCAGTATTTT. The encoded protein is CASSRSGVGTDTQYF.

V and J are TRBV20-1 and TRBJ1-1; TRBD1 might be the D (5 bases). The CDR3 loop spans 16 amino acids. The germline V gene encodes CDR1 DFQATT and CDR2 SNEGSKA (reference sequence). The V gene lost 2 bases and the J gene lost 3 bases, with 19 bases spanning the gap. The CDR3 loop is CSARPPLRGDHTEAFF. In DNA, the CDR3 is TGCAGTGCTAGACCGCCTTTGCGAGGGGATCACACTGAAGCTTTCTTT.

About this clonotype itself: Given a much more abundant clone one base away, this may be a read error. The chain couples TRBV27 to TRBJ2-7; perhaps TRBD1 as D (6 bases). CDR3 length: 14 residues. Per germline, CDR1 MNHEY and CDR2 SMNVEV (reference sequence). CDR3 DNA sequence: TGTGCCAGCAGTCCTAACGGACAGACATACGTGCAGTACTTC. Protein product: CASSPNGQTYVQYF.

This clonotype showed up many times. The chain is built from TRBV6-1 and TRBJ2-3, with TRBD1 identical over 8 bases. The CDR3 covers 19 residues. V shed 2 bases, J shed 2 bases, and the junction held 15 bases outside the gene matches. Germline V gene data show CDR1 as MNHNS and CDR2 as SASEGT. The CDR3 DNA reads as TGTGCCAGCAGTGAACAAAGGACAGGGACCTACCTGCTCACAGATACGCAGTATTTT. Translated, it gives CASSEQRTGTYLLTDTQYF.

This CDR3 reads CASSQVGGLNNEQFF. As DNA, the CDR3 is TGTGCCAGCAGCCAAGTCGGGGGACTAAACAATGAGCAGTTCTTC. This chain connects TRBV3-1 to TRBJ2-1; 7 bases agree with TRBD2. In germline, CDR1 is LGHDT, CDR2 YNNKEL (reference sequence). Trimming at V came to 1 base and at J to 5 bases, leaving 5 bases not matched to a gene. CDR3 length: 15 amino acids.

This clonotype was seen a handful of times. The chain combines TRBV7-9 with TRBJ2-1; tentative D call: TRBD2 (7 bases). Trimming pared 2 bases from V and 5 bases from J, leaving 19 bases between. Germline CDR1 SEHNR, CDR2 FQNEAQ (reference sequence). The CDR3 length is 17 residues. CDR3 sequence (DNA): TGTGCCAGCAGCTTATTGGCGGGGCGGGGGCGAAACAATGAGCAGTTCTTC. Protein sequence: CASSLLAGRGRNNEQFF.

The table lists this clonotype with a few counts. The rearrangement joins TRBV29-1 to TRBJ2-7; 7 bases map to TRBD2. CDR1 SQVTM and CDR2 ANQGSEA come from the germline V gene. The CDR3 is 12 amino acids. V was pared by 7 bases and J by 2 bases, with 5 bases of the junction left unmatched. The CDR3 spells CSARGGTYEQYF. CDR3 DNA: TGCAGCGCACGGGGAGGGACCTACGAGCAGTACTTC.

This clonotype was counted a few times. This chain connects TRBV5-6 to TRBJ2-3; D ambiguous. Germline V CDR1 and CDR2: SGHDT, YYEEEE. CDR3 length: 14 residues. Trimming cost V 1 base and J 2 bases, with 8 bases left between them. The CDR3 loop is CASSLRILTDTQYF. For the CDR3, the DNA is TGTGCCAGCAGCTTGAGGATTCTCACAGATACGCAGTATTTT.

This clonotype came up many times. The V and J genes are TRBV28 and TRBJ2-5, with TRBD1 identical over 8 bases. CDR3 size: 16 residues. Trimming took 5 bases from V and 5 from J; bases not matched to a gene: 13. Germline CDR1 MDHEN, CDR2 SYDVKM. This CDR3 is CASSGQPQGAVETQYF. CDR3 nucleotides: TGTGCCAGCAGTGGTCAGCCCCAGGGGGCCGTGGAGACCCAGTACTTC.

The chain joins TRBV14 to TRBJ2-7; perhaps TRBD1 as D (5 bases). Germline V gene lookup returns CDR1 SGHDN and CDR2 FVKESK. This CDR3 is built from 14 residues. V was shortened by 1 base and J by 1 base, with 8 bases between the two germline ends. The CDR3 loop is CASSQVRQSYEQYF. For the CDR3, the DNA is TGTGCCAGCAGCCAAGTGAGACAGTCCTACGAGCAGTACTTC.

This clonotype was counted many times. V is TRBV29-1 and J is TRBJ2-5, with D perhaps matching TRBD2 (7 bases). The CDR3 length is 14 residues. From germline, CDR1 is SQVTM and CDR2 ANQGSEA. Trimming pared 2 bases from V and 5 bases from J, leaving 15 bases between. Here the CDR3 reads CSVELRGAGETQYF. CDR3 coding DNA: TGCAGCGTTGAACTCCGGGGGGCGGGTGAGACCCAGTACTTC.

The genes are TRBV19 and TRBJ1-2; D unresolved. The CDR3 contains 14 residues. In germline, CDR1 is LNHDA, CDR2 SQIVND (reference sequence). V was cut by 6 bases and J by 3 bases, with 14 bases left in between. DNA of the CDR3: TGTGCCAGTAGCCAAGGTGGCAGTTACTATGGCTACACCTTC. Amino acid sequence: CASSQGGSYYGYTF.

This clonotype has at least ten counts. V usage is TRBV11-2 and J usage is TRBJ2-1; TRBD1 matches at 8 bases. The germline V gene has CDR1 SGHAT and CDR2 FQNNGV. J gave up 8 bases and V 1 base, and 10 bases lay outside the gene matches. CDR3 length: 16 residues. CDR3: CASSLAAGQGPYEQFF. The CDR3 DNA is TGTGCCAGCAGCTTAGCAGCTGGACAGGGCCCCTATGAGCAGTTCTTC.

J is TRBJ1-3 and V is TRBV6-1; D gene ambiguous. The germline V gene encodes CDR1 MNHNS and CDR2 SASEGT. The CDR3 contains 13 residues. Trimming took 5 bases from V and 4 from J, leaving 9 bases between them. In DNA, the CDR3 is TGTGCCAGCAGTCCAGTCTGGGGAAACACCATATATTTT. This sequence encodes CASSPVWGNTIYF.

This clonotype was seen at least ten times. The chain uses TRBV7-6 and TRBJ2-2; TRBD2 might be the D (7 bases). The V gene's germline CDR1 is SGHVS and CDR2 FNYEAQ. Deletions cut 5 bases from V and 6 bases from J, with 19 bases between. CDR3 length equals 16 residues. The CDR3 reads CASSPEGGGVAGELFF. CDR3 coding DNA: TGTGCCAGCAGCCCCGAAGGGGGAGGGGTGGCCGGGGAGCTGTTTTTT.

This clonotype was observed at least ten times. A much bigger clone sits one base away, suggesting this may be a read error. The V call is TRBV6-1, the J call TRBJ1-5; D perhaps matches TRBD1 (5 bases). The CDR3 is made up of 16 amino acids. In germline, CDR1 is MNHNS, CDR2 SASEGT. The CDR3 loop reads CASRRRGLGSNQPQQF. The DNA of the CDR3 is TGTGCCAGCAGGCGGAGGGGACTTGGCAGCAATCAGCCCCAGCAATTT.

The chain combines TRBV27 with TRBJ2-1; 9 nucleotides align to TRBD2. CDR1 is MNHEY and CDR2 is SMNVEV in the germline V gene (reference sequence). The CDR3 contains 16 residues. J lost 6 bases, V lost 2 bases, and 8 bases had no gene match. The CDR3 bases are TGTGCCAGCAGTTTAATTGGCGGGGGGGCCCTCAATGAGCAGTTCTTC. This encodes CASSLIGGGALNEQFF.

The chain employs TRBV6-1 and TRBJ2-1; possible D gene TRBD2, 5 bases. Germline-derived CDR1 and CDR2 are MNHNS and SASEGT. This CDR3 is built from 15 residues. Trimming shortened V by 6 bases and J by 2 bases, and 14 bases separated the two germline ends. CDR3 residues: CASSDGLLTYNEQFF. The CDR3 DNA reads as TGTGCCAGCAGCGACGGACTCCTGACCTACAATGAGCAGTTCTTC.

The gene calls are TRBV11-1 and TRBJ1-2; the match to TRBD1 covers 7 bases. Per germline, CDR1 SGHAT and CDR2 FQDESV (reference sequence). CDR3 length: 15 amino acids. V dropped 1 base and J dropped 2; count of bases not matched to a gene: 4. This CDR3 reads CASSLGTGENYGYTF. CDR3 sequence (DNA): TGTGCCAGCAGCTTAGGGACAGGTGAAAACTATGGCTACACCTTC. Full variable domain (missing parts from reference TRBV11-1 and TRBJ1-2): EAEVAQSPRYKITEKSQAVAFWCDPISGHATLYWYRQILGQGPELLVQFQDESVVDDSQLPKDRFSAERLKGVDSTLKIQPAELGDSAMYLCASSLGTGENYGYTFGSGTRLTVV.

This clonotype was detected ten times or more. The genes are TRBV27 and TRBJ1-2; 8 nucleotides agree with TRBD1. CDR1 and CDR2 from the germline V gene are MNHEY and SMNVEV (reference sequence). The length of the CDR3 is 13 residues. V gave up 5 bases and J gave up 3 bases; unmatched junction bases: 2. The DNA of the CDR3 is TGTGCCAGCAGTATGACAGGGGACTATGGCTACACCTTC. This translates into CASSMTGDYGYTF.